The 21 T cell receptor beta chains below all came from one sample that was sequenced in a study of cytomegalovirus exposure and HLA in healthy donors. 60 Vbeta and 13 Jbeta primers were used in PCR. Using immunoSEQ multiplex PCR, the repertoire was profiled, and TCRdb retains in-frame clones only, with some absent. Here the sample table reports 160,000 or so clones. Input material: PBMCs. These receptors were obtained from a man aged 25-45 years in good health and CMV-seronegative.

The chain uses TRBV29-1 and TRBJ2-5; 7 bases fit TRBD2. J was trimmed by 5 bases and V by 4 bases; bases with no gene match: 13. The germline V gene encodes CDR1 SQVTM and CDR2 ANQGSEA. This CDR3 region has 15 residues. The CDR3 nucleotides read TGCAGCGTTGCCGGGTCGGGGGGAGCGGGGGAGACCCAGTACTTC. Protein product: CSVAGSGGAGETQYF.

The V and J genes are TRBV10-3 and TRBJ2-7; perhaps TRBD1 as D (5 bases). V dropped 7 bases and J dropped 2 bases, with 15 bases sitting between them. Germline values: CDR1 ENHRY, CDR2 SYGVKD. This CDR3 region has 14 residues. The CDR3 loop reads CAINAADRPYEQYF. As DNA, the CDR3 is TGTGCCATCAACGCCGCTGACAGACCCTACGAGCAGTACTTC.

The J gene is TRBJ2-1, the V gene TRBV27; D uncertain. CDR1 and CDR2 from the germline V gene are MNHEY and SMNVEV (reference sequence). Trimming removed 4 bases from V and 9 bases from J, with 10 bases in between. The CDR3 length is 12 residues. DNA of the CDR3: TGTGCCAGCAGTTCGTTTACTCGTGAGCAGTTCTTC. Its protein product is CASSSFTREQFF.

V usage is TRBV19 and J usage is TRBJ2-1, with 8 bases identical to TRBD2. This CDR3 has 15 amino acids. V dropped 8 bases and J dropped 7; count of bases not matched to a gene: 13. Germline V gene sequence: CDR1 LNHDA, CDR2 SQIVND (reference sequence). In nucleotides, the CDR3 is TGTGCCAGTGCCACTAGCGGACCTACTAGGAATGAGCAGTTCTTC. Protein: CASATSGPTRNEQFF.

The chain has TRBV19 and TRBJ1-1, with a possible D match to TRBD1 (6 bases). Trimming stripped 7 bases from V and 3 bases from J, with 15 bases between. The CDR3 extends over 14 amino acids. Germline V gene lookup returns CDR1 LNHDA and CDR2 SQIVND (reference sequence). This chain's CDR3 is CASTAGEGDTEAFF. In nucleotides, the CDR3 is TGTGCCAGTACTGCCGGGGAGGGGGACACTGAAGCTTTCTTT.

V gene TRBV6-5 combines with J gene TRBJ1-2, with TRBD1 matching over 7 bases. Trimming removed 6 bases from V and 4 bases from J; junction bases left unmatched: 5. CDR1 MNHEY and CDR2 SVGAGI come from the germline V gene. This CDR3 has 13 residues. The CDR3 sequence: CASRRRDSYGYTF. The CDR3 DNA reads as TGTGCCAGCAGGCGAAGGGACAGCTATGGCTACACCTTC.

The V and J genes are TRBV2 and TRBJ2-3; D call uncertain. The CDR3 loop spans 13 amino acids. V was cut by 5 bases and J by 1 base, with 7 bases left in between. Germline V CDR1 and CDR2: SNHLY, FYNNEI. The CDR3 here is CASSSVGTDTQYF. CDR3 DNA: TGTGCCAGCAGTAGCGTAGGCACAGATACGCAGTATTTT.

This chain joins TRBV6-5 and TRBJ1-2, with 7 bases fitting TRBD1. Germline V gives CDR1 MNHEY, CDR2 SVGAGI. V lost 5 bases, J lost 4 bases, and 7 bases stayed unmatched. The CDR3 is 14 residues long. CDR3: CASSGQELGYGYTF. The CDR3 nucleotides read TGTGCCAGCAGTGGACAGGAGCTGGGCTATGGCTACACCTTC.

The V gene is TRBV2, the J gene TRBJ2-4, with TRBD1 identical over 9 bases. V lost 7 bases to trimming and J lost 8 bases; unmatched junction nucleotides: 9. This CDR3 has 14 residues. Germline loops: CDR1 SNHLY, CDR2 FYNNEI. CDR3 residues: CASTSGTGRDIQYF. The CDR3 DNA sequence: TGTGCCAGCACCTCCGGGACAGGGAGGGACATTCAGTACTTC.

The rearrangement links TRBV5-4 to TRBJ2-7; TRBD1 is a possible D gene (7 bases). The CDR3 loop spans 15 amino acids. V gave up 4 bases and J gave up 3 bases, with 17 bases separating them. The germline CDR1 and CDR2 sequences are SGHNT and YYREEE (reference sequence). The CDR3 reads CASSLSEGAIYEQYF. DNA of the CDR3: TGTGCCAGCAGCCTGTCGGAGGGGGCGATCTACGAGCAGTACTTC.

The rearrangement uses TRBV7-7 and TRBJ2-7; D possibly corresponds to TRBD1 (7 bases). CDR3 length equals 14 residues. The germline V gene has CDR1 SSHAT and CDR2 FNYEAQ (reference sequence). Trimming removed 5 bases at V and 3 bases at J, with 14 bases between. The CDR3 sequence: CASSRGTAFYEQYF. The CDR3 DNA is TGTGCCAGCAGCCGCGGGACAGCCTTCTACGAGCAGTACTTC.

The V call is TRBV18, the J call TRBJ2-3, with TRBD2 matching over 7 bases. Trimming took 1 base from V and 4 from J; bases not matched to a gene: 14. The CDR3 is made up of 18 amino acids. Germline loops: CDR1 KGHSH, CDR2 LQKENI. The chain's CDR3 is CASSPQMGAGAWADTQYF. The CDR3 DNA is TGTGCCAGCTCACCACAGATGGGTGCGGGAGCGTGGGCAGATACGCAGTATTTT.

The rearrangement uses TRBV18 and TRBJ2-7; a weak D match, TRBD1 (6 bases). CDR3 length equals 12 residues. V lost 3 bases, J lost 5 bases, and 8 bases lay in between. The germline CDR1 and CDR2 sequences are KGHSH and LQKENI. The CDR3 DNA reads TGTGCCAGCTCACCCCGACAGGACGAGCAGTACTTC. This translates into CASSPRQDEQYF.

The CDR3 DNA is TGTGCCAGCAGCTTAGATGGCAGGGAAAATGAAAAACTGTTTTTT. Its protein is CASSLDGRENEKLFF. The V call is TRBV7-9, the J call TRBJ1-4; maybe TRBD1 (5 bases). In germline, CDR1 is SEHNR, CDR2 FQNEAQ (reference sequence). Trimming cost V 1 base and J 5 bases, with 11 bases left between them. The CDR3 spans 15 residues.

The CDR3 loop is CASRRHPGQDNEKLFF. Written as DNA, the CDR3 is TGCGCCAGCAGACGACATCCGGGACAGGATAATGAAAAACTGTTTTTT. The chain is built from TRBV5-1 and TRBJ1-4; 8 bases are a match to TRBD1. After removal of 5 bases from V and 4 bases from J, the junction contained 10 bases not matched to a gene. Germline-derived CDR1 and CDR2 are SGHRS and YFSETQ. The CDR3 extends over 16 amino acids. Complete variable domain (other parts from reference TRBV5-1 and TRBJ1-4): KAGVTQTPRYLIKTRGQQVTLSCSPISGHRSVSWYQQTPGQGLQFLFEYFSETQRNKGNFPGRFSGRQFSNSRSEMNVSTLELGDSALYLCASRRHPGQDNEKLFFGSGTQLSVL.

In nucleotides, the CDR3 is TGTGCCAGCAGTTTGGGGACAGGGGTCAATGAGCAGTTCTTC. Its translation is CASSLGTGVNEQFF. This chain joins TRBV27 and TRBJ2-1, with 10 bases fitting TRBD1. Germline-derived CDR1 and CDR2 are MNHEY and SMNVEV (reference sequence). V was clipped by 3 bases and J by 6 bases; unmatched bases: 2. The CDR3 totals 14 residues.

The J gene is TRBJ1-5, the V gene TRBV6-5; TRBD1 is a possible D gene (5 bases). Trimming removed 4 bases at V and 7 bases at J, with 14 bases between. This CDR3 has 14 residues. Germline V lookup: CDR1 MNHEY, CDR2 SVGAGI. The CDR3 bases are TGTGCCAGCAGTTCGGGGGGGTTCTTCCAGCCCCAGCATTTT. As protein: CASSSGGFFQPQHF.

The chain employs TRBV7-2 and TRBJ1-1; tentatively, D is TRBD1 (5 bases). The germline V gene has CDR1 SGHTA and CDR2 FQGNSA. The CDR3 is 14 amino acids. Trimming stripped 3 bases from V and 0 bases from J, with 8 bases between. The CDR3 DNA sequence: TGTGCCAGCAGCTTCGGGACTGTGAACACTGAAGCTTTCTTT. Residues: CASSFGTVNTEAFF. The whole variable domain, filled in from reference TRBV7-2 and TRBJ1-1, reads GAGVSQSPSNKVTEKGKDVELRCDPISGHTALYWYRQSLGQGLEFLIYFQGNSAPDKSGLPSDRFSAERTGGSVSTLTIQRTQQEDSAVYLCASSFGTVNTEAFFGQGTRLTVV.

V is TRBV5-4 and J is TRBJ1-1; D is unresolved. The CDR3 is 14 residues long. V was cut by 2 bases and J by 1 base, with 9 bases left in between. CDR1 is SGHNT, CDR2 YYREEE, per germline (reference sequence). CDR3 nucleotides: TGTGCCAGCAGCTTTTTTCACGGGAACACTGAAGCTTTCTTT. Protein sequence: CASSFFHGNTEAFF.

The CDR3 region has the DNA TGCGCCAGCAGCTTGTGGCTAGCGGTAGAGACCCAGTACTTC. This translates into CASSLWLAVETQYF. V usage is TRBV5-1 and J usage is TRBJ2-5, with 7 bases matching TRBD2. The germline CDR1 and CDR2 sequences are SGHRS and YFSETQ. The V segment lost 1 base and the J segment 4 bases; nucleotides outside the gene matches: 4. There are 14 residues in the CDR3. Looking up the rest from reference TRBV5-1 and TRBJ2-5 gives the full variable domain: KAGVTQTPRYLIKTRGQQVTLSCSPISGHRSVSWYQQTPGQGLQFLFEYFSETQRNKGNFPGRFSGRQFSNSRSEMNVSTLELGDSALYLCASSLWLAVETQYFGPGTRLLVL.

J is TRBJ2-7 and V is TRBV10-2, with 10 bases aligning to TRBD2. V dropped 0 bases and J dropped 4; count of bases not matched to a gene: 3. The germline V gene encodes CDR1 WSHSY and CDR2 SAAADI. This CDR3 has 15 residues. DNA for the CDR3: TGCGCCAGCAGTGAGTCTAGCGGGAGGATTTACGAGCAGTACTTC. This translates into CASSESSGRIYEQYF.